The source of this T cell receptor beta chain is a study of CD8+CD57+ T cells in acquired aplastic anemia (dated by TCRdb to between 2017 and 2018). Regarding the complete study: DNA extracted from sorted CD4+ and CD8+ cells had a mean of around 3 ug, with a range of roughly 0.2 to 27.4 ug. Healthy donor samples averaged approximately 10 million reads for CD4+ and 11.0 million for CD8+ cells.

As to this clonotype: There is no known antigen for this receptor. Base qualities are missing; no much larger clone stands one base away.

TCR beta VDJ combination and CDR3 sequence profiling used genomic DNA as the template. TCR repertoire sequencing was run on an Illumina HiSeq 2000. In the source study's methods: TRBV/TRBJ rearrangement plots, CDR3 size and DJ length profiles, and Simpson's diversity index were used to assess repertoires. The most abundant DNA sequence in the deep sequencing data was defined as the immunodominant clone. CDR3 amino acid sequences were checked for sharing between subjects and were compared against published repertoires and the VDJdb database. Through fastp at Q25 and MiXCR, TCRdb rebuilt clones from the public reads, retaining in-frame beta chains. Each CDR3 protein gets just one entry, which takes the most common genes and DNA from the rows behind it. TCRdb, rather than the study authors, made the V and J calls. In this sample the table shows about 64,000 distinct CDR3 sequences, roughly 54% of which occur a single time. The ten largest clones represent 2% to 2.5% of the sample.

TCR repertoires of sorted CD4+ and CD8+ blood T cells from severe aplastic anemia patients and healthy subjects were deep-sequenced in the study. Ficoll-Paque density gradient centrifugation was used to isolate peripheral blood mononuclear cells. Before DNA extraction, CD4+ and CD8+ T cells were sorted by FACS or by magnetic beads. Unmatched junction bases come to 7, with V trimmed by 1 base and J by 4 bases. Its CDR3 holds 16 amino acids, cysteine through phenylalanine. Just CDR3 DNA is preserved here, 48 bases in frame from base 1. CDR1 and CDR2, looked up from the germline V gene (reference sequence), are LNHNV and YYDKDF. The investigation overall reported the following: About 30 CD8+ CDR3 sequences were found to be shared between patients and controls, but these sequences appeared to be highly expressed in patients and within the immunodominant clones of the patients. CD8+ Simpson's diversity did not differ significantly between patients and healthy controls (P=0.060).

The sequence links TRBV15 to TRBJ2-1; the central 7 bases match TRBD1. The clonotype originates from a human donor in good health, serving as a control. The sample comprised sorted CD4+, CD8+, or CD8+CD57+ T cells (not recorded which) from PBMCs. DNA sequence: TGTGCCACCAGCAGAGGTAGGGGGCCTACATACAATGAGCAGTTCTTC. Translated, this gives CATSRGRGPTYNEQFF.